This T cell receptor beta chain is drawn from a study of T cell repertoires in cytomegalovirus infection. In the study overall: From public TCR beta signatures came an indication of both CMV infection and matching HLA type.

One entry per CDR3 protein results from TCRdb running MiXCR on the reads. The table records about 900,000 distinct CDR3 sequences, approximately 31% of them present only once. This CDR3 has 15 residues. Trimming left V 0 bases short and J 5 bases short, with 14 bases between. Germline values: CDR1 SGDLS, CDR2 YYNGEE. The table lists this clonotype with a few counts. The antigen is unknown. Sequences were derived from cultured CD8+ T cells from PBMCs, sampled from culture after CMV antigen stimulation. The source of this sequence is a human donor in good health (CMV status not recorded). Some clones in this sample may be carry-over from other donors' samples. The chain is built from TRBV9 and TRBJ2-5, with D maybe TRBD2 (6 bases). CDR3 residues: CASSVVGGELETQYF. The CDR3 DNA sequence: TGTGCCAGCAGCGTAGTCGGGGGTGAGTTGGAGACCCAGTACTTC.